The next 32 T cell receptor beta chains were all read from a single sample in a study of T cell responses to AZD1222 COVID-19 vaccine (dated by TCRdb to the early 2020s). In light of the paper, this sample's time point label describes: about 28 days (+/-7) after the second vaccine dose. Library construction relied on the immunoSEQ multiplex PCR assay. Drawn from immuneACCESS, this table holds only the in-frame rearrangements with V and J called that TCRdb kept. Clones are partly lost; checked studies trace under half to an unresolved V gene and leave the rest unexplained. In all, the sample holds approximately 150,000 clones, and 87% of those were seen once. 0.95% to 1.1% of the sample comes from the top ten. This sample comprised peripheral blood, obtained 28 days after the second AZD1222 dose. These receptors all stem from an adult who received the AZD1222 COVID-19 vaccine.

The count of this clone is one. This chain connects TRBV7-9 to TRBJ1-2; 9 nucleotides agree with TRBD1. The germline CDR1 and CDR2 sequences are SEHNR and FQNEAQ (reference sequence). CDR3 size: 14 residues. V lost 7 bases and J lost 5; bases outside the gene matches: 8. CDR3 in amino acids: CASTYTGGGYGYTF. In DNA, the CDR3 is TGTGCCAGCACCTATACAGGGGGCGGGTATGGCTACACCTTC.

The chain combines TRBV19 with TRBJ2-7; 12 nucleotides line up with TRBD2. Trimming took 4 bases from V and 4 from J; bases not matched to a gene: 5. The CDR3 consists of 15 residues. CDR1 and CDR2 from the germline V gene are LNHDA and SQIVND (reference sequence). The CDR3 DNA sequence: TGTGCCAGTAGTAAGATACTAGCGGGGGGATACGAGCAGTACTTC. Protein: CASSKILAGGYEQYF.

This chain connects TRBV30 to TRBJ1-6, with D possibly TRBD1 on 5 matching bases. V was clipped by 8 bases and J by 6 bases, with 11 bases between them. The germline V gene encodes CDR1 GTSNPN and CDR2 SVGIG (reference sequence). The CDR3 has 12 residues. The DNA for the CDR3 is TGTGCCGGGGCCTTGGGTAATTCACCCCTCCACTTT. Translation: CAGALGNSPLHF.

The chain has TRBV14 and TRBJ1-6, with no clear D. The CDR3 covers 14 residues. The V gene lost 2 bases and the J gene lost 6 bases, with 8 bases spanning the gap. Germline V gives CDR1 SGHDN, CDR2 FVKESK. Written as DNA, the CDR3 is TGTGCCAGCAGCCAATTAGTATCTAATTCACCCCTCCACTTT. Amino acid sequence: CASSQLVSNSPLHF.

The V and J genes are TRBV15 and TRBJ2-2, with D possibly matching TRBD1 (5 bases). CDR1 is LNHNV, CDR2 YYDKDF, per germline (reference sequence). Trimming pared 0 bases from V and 7 bases from J, leaving 9 bases between. The CDR3 contains 14 residues. CDR3 in DNA: TGTGCCACCAGCAGAGAGGGGCAGAGCGGGGAGCTGTTTTTT. It specifies CATSREGQSGELFF.

V is TRBV11-2 and J is TRBJ2-7; maybe TRBD2 (6 bases). Trimming took off 8 bases at V and 1 base at J, with 9 bases between the two ends. The germline V gene has CDR1 SGHAT and CDR2 FQNNGV. This CDR3 spans 12 amino acids. The CDR3 is CASLGGSYEQYF. In DNA form, the CDR3 reads TGTGCCAGCCTGGGGGGTTCCTACGAGCAGTACTTC. Complete variable domain (other parts from reference TRBV11-2 and TRBJ2-7): EAGVAQSPRYKIIEKRQSVAFWCNPISGHATLYWYQQILGQGPKLLIQFQNNGVVDDSQLPKDRFSAERLKGVDSTLKIQPAKLEDSAVYLCASLGGSYEQYFGPGTRLTVT.

The genes are TRBV7-6 and TRBJ2-7; TRBD1 aligns across 12 bases. Germline values: CDR1 SGHVS, CDR2 FNYEAQ. This CDR3 is built from 16 residues. The ends lost 4 bases at V and 4 bases at J; junction bases unmatched: 8. CDR3 in amino acids: CASSSSGQGAGYEQYF. CDR3 nucleotide sequence: TGTGCCAGCAGCTCCTCGGGACAGGGGGCAGGATACGAGCAGTACTTC.

V and J are TRBV19 and TRBJ2-2, with D perhaps matching TRBD1 (5 bases). Between the trimmed V and J ends, which lost 10 bases and 1 base, there was a span of 16 bases. Germline loops: CDR1 LNHDA, CDR2 SQIVND (reference sequence). CDR3 length: 15 amino acids. The CDR3 DNA sequence: TGTGCCACATGTCGCGGCAGGGTGAACACCGGGGAGCTGTTTTTT. Protein: CATCRGRVNTGELFF.

This sequence joins TRBV6-5 and TRBJ2-3, with D uncertain. The V gene's germline CDR1 is MNHEY and CDR2 SVGAGI. The CDR3 contains 13 residues. Trimming cost V 2 bases and J 0 bases, with 3 bases left between them. As DNA, the CDR3 is TGTGCCAGCAGTTACACAAGCACAGATACGCAGTATTTT. Translated, it gives CASSYTSTDTQYF.

The rearrangement joins TRBV7-9 to TRBJ1-3; 7 bases are a match to TRBD1. The CDR3 totals 15 residues. The germline V gene has CDR1 SEHNR and CDR2 FQNEAQ (reference sequence). The V segment lost 5 bases and the J segment 8 bases; nucleotides outside the gene matches: 12. The CDR3 coding sequence is TGTGCCAGCAGCCTGTCGACAGGGCCGGGGGACACCATATATTTT. Translating it yields CASSLSTGPGDTIYF.

The chain employs TRBV7-2 and TRBJ2-3, with 10 bases lining up with TRBD1. The germline CDR1 and CDR2 sequences are SGHTA and FQGNSA. This CDR3 contains 14 residues. Trimming removed 5 bases from V and 4 bases from J; junction bases left unmatched: 3. The CDR3 DNA reads TGTGCCAGCAGCCTGGACAGGGGGGCAGATACGCAGTATTTT. It codes for CASSLDRGADTQYF.

This clone was counted a single time. The V and J genes are TRBV7-2 and TRBJ2-1; D gene unclear. The CDR3 spans 13 residues. Germline CDR1 and CDR2: SGHTA and FQGNSA. Trimming stripped 2 bases from V and 8 bases from J, with 10 bases between. The CDR3 coding sequence is TGTGCCAGCAGCTTACTTTATGTTTATGAGCAGTTCTTC. It codes for CASSLLYVYEQFF.

On this clone itself: Different DNA sequences within this sample yield the same CDR3. The chain employs TRBV12-3 or TRBV12-4 and TRBJ2-7, with D unclear. Trimming pared 4 bases from V and 4 bases from J, leaving 5 bases between. This CDR3 is built from 11 residues. The CDR3 region is CASSSSYEQYF. The CDR3 nucleotides read TGTGCCAGCAGTTCATCTTACGAGCAGTACTTC.

The chain uses TRBV11-3 and TRBJ2-1; 9 nucleotides align to TRBD2. There are 16 residues in the CDR3. The ends lost 0 bases at V and 8 bases at J; junction bases unmatched: 8. The germline V gene has CDR1 SGHNT and CDR2 YENEEA. CDR3 sequence reads: CASSLDGRGGVDEQFF. The CDR3 region has the DNA TGTGCCAGCAGCTTAGACGGGCGGGGGGGCGTTGATGAGCAGTTCTTC.

The rearrangement uses TRBV5-5 and TRBJ2-3; 10 nucleotides align to TRBD2. The CDR3 totals 16 residues. V lost 4 bases to trimming and J lost 1 base; unmatched junction nucleotides: 6. Germline values: CDR1 SGHKS, CDR2 YYEKEE (reference sequence). This CDR3 reads CASSLLAGEGTDTQYF. CDR3 DNA: TGTGCCAGCAGCCTTCTAGCGGGGGAAGGCACAGATACGCAGTATTTT.

The chain combines TRBV25-1 with TRBJ1-1, with D possibly TRBD1 on 5 matching bases. Trimming took off 3 bases at V and 3 bases at J, with 17 bases between the two ends. The CDR3 has 16 amino acids. In germline, CDR1 is MGHDK, CDR2 SYGVNS. The CDR3 sequence: CASSENRGGTDTEAFF. The CDR3 region has the DNA TGTGCCAGCAGTGAGAACCGGGGCGGCACGGACACTGAAGCTTTCTTT.

DNA for the CDR3: TGTGCTAGTGGTTCGGCCGCACGACAGTTCTACTATGGCTACACCTTC. Its protein is CASGSAARQFYYGYTF. J is TRBJ1-2 and V is TRBV12-5; possibly TRBD1 for D (5 bases). Trimming stripped 4 bases from V and 3 bases from J, with 18 bases between. Germline V gene data show CDR1 as LGHNT and CDR2 as FRNRAP. This CDR3 is built from 16 residues.

The chain uses TRBV11-2 and TRBJ2-2, with 8 bases fitting TRBD2. CDR1 and CDR2 (germline): SGHAT, FQNNGV. V was pared by 5 bases and J by 1 base, with 12 bases of the junction left unmatched. CDR3 length: 18 amino acids. The CDR3 nucleotides are TGTGCCAGCAGCCCCAAGAGACGGGGGGGGCGGAACACCGGGGAGCTGTTTTTT. This gives the protein CASSPKRRGGRNTGELFF.

J is TRBJ2-5 and V is TRBV6-5; D may be TRBD2 (6 bases). From germline, CDR1 is MNHEY and CDR2 SVGAGI. The CDR3 totals 15 residues. Trimming took 7 bases from V and 1 from J, leaving 16 bases between them. The DNA for the CDR3 is TGTGCCAGCACCCCCGTGGGGGGTCCCCAAGAGACCCAGTACTTC. Protein product: CASTPVGGPQETQYF.

The rearrangement uses TRBV7-2 and TRBJ2-1, with D hard to call. This CDR3 spans 15 amino acids. V was shortened by 5 bases and J by 4 bases, with 15 bases between the two germline ends. CDR1 SGHTA and CDR2 FQGNSA come from the germline V gene. Written as DNA, the CDR3 is TGTGCCAGCAGCCGCGTGGCCACCGGGTACAATGAGCAGTTCTTC. Its protein product is CASSRVATGYNEQFF.

V and J are TRBV7-9 and TRBJ1-2; 8 nucleotides agree with TRBD1. The CDR3 consists of 14 residues. Germline lookup yields CDR1 SEHNR and CDR2 FQNEAQ (reference sequence). Trimming took 3 bases from V and 7 from J; bases not matched to a gene: 7. As DNA, the CDR3 is TGTGCCAGCAGCTTCCGGACAGGGCGAGGTGGCTACACCTTC. It specifies CASSFRTGRGGYTF.

The chain has TRBV19 and TRBJ2-2; D is undetermined. Deletions cut 5 bases from V and 2 bases from J, with 9 bases between. The CDR3 totals 14 residues. CDR1 LNHDA and CDR2 SQIVND come from the germline V gene (reference sequence). CDR3 coding DNA: TGTGCCAGTAGTTCATGGGGAAACACCGGGGAGCTGTTTTTT. It codes for CASSSWGNTGELFF.

This chain joins TRBV18 and TRBJ1-6, with D perhaps matching TRBD1 (5 bases). Trimming took 2 bases from V and 9 from J, leaving 14 bases between them. The CDR3 spans 15 residues. The germline V gene encodes CDR1 KGHSH and CDR2 LQKENI. CDR3 nucleotide sequence: TGTGCCAGCTCACCAGACGGGGGAGGTAGTTCACCCCTCCACTTT. This codes for CASSPDGGGSSPLHF.

The J gene is TRBJ1-2, the V gene TRBV5-6; D is perhaps TRBD1 (6 bases). In germline, CDR1 is SGHDT, CDR2 YYEEEE. The CDR3 contains 15 residues. V was shortened by 2 bases and J by 7 bases, with 18 bases between the two germline ends. CDR3 in amino acids: CASSFPGHQSGGYTF. In DNA, the CDR3 is TGTGCCAGCAGCTTTCCGGGACACCAGTCCGGTGGCTACACCTTC.

This clone was found once. The rearrangement links TRBV4-3 to TRBJ1-2, with D possibly TRBD1 on 5 matching bases. Germline V gene lookup returns CDR1 LGHNA and CDR2 YSLEER. Between the trimmed V and J ends, which lost 0 bases and 8 bases, there was a span of 25 bases. CDR3 length: 18 residues. The CDR3 DNA follows: TGCGCCAGCAGCCAAGATTCCGGAGTCGGGGGATTCGGTAAGGGCTACACCTTC. Protein product: CASSQDSGVGGFGKGYTF.

This chain joins TRBV5-5 and TRBJ2-7; the match to TRBD2 covers 7 bases. CDR1 and CDR2 (germline): SGHKS, YYEKEE (reference sequence). The J segment lost 9 bases and the V segment lost 3 bases, leaving 3 bases of the junction unmatched. The CDR3 extends over 11 amino acids. The CDR3 DNA follows: TGTGCCAGCAGCTCCGAGCGGGGGCAGTACTTC. Translating gives CASSSERGQYF.

As regards this clone: Other DNA sequences within the sample encode an identical CDR3. The chain's CDR3 is CASSQVRGETQYF. The CDR3 bases are TGTGCCAGCAGCCAAGTTCGTGGAGAGACCCAGTACTTC. The V gene is TRBV3-1 (or the pseudogene TRBV3-2), the J gene TRBJ2-5; no firm D call. V was shortened by 1 base and J by 4 bases, with 7 bases between the two germline ends. The CDR3 consists of 13 residues. Germline CDR1 reads LGHDT; CDR2 reads YNNKEL (reference sequence).

V usage is TRBV4-2 and J usage is TRBJ2-5, with D possibly matching TRBD2 (6 bases). The V gene lost 0 bases and the J gene lost 4 bases, with 15 bases spanning the gap. The germline V gene encodes CDR1 LGHNA and CDR2 YNFKEQ. This CDR3 has 16 residues. This CDR3 reads CASSQDLGRRGETQYF. CDR3 nucleotide sequence: TGTGCCAGCAGCCAAGATTTGGGCCGGCGGGGAGAGACCCAGTACTTC.

The chain employs TRBV7-9 and TRBJ2-3, with a weak D call TRBD2 (6 bases). The CDR3 contains 15 residues. V lost 4 bases and J 2 bases, leaving 13 bases between the germline ends. Germline V gene data show CDR1 as SEHNR and CDR2 as FQNEAQ (reference sequence). CDR3 sequence (DNA): TGTGCCAGCAGCTCCGGGACTGCAATCACAGATACGCAGTATTTT. Residues: CASSSGTAITDTQYF.

The CDR3 bases are TGTGCCAGTAGTACTAGCGGGTACACAGATACGCAGTATTTT. It translates to CASSTSGYTDTQYF. The rearrangement links TRBV19 to TRBJ2-3; 8 nucleotides match TRBD2. Germline values: CDR1 LNHDA, CDR2 SQIVND (reference sequence). The CDR3 totals 14 residues. Trimming at V came to 4 bases and at J to 2 bases, leaving 2 bases not matched to a gene.

This clone was found once. V gene TRBV15 combines with J gene TRBJ2-7; D possibly corresponds to TRBD1 (6 bases). The germline gives CDR1 LNHNV, CDR2 YYDKDF (reference sequence). Trimming pared 3 bases from V and 6 bases from J, leaving 12 bases between. The CDR3 totals 13 residues. The CDR3 is CATSRVRGGEQYF. In nucleotides, the CDR3 is TGTGCCACCAGCAGGGTCCGAGGGGGCGAGCAGTACTTC.

This clone was observed once. The CDR3 DNA follows: TGTGCCAGCAGCTCCTACGGGGGAGGGTCTGGAAACACCATATATTTT. Protein sequence: CASSSYGGGSGNTIYF. The chain is built from TRBV7-6 and TRBJ1-3, with D tentatively TRBD1 (5 bases). The CDR3 has 16 residues. The V end lost 4 bases, the J end lost 1 base, and 14 bases lay between the germline ends. In germline, CDR1 is SGHVS, CDR2 FNYEAQ.